The rows below give T cell receptor beta chains drawn from one sample of a study of T-cell memory formation after mild COVID-19. TCRdb itself ran the 5' RACE reads through MiXCR, one entry per CDR3 protein. The data contain roughly 89,000 distinct CDR3 sequences, approximately 16% of them singletons. Source material: PBMCs or a T cell subset sorted from them (not recorded which). The source of these receptors is a man aged 18 to 29 who had mild COVID-19 (a few samples of this study predate the infection). Cell type and time point are not known. Both conserved end residues are part of each CDR3. The D gene is left open where the match is weak. Clone sizes are given selectively: once, few, many, or a class where the clone is expanded.

clone_size,j_call,v_call,d_call,cdr3_nt,cdr3_aa
few,TRBJ2-1,TRBV11-2,NA,TGTGCCAGCAGCCCCCGGGACTTC,CASSPRDF
few,TRBJ1-1,TRBV6-2/TRBV6-3,TRBD1,TGTGCCAGCAGCAGGGACAGGGAGGCGAACACTGAAGCTTTCTTT,CASSRDREANTEAFF
few,TRBJ2-2,TRBV21-1,NA,TGTGCCAGCAGATCGACAGGGCCCAACACCGGGGAGCTGTTTTTT,CASRSTGPNTGELFF
few,TRBJ2-3,TRBV6-5,TRBD2,TGTGCCAGCAGTCAGGGACTAGCGGGGAGCACAGATACGCAGTATTTT,CASSQGLAGSTDTQYF
NA,TRBJ1-4,TRBV7-9,NA,TGTGCCAGCAGCTCGGCAAGGACGGCTAATGAAAAACTGTTTTTT,CASSSARTANEKLFF
few,TRBJ2-1,TRBV29-1,NA,TGCAGCGTTGACTCACATATGGGGACACCCTCCTACAATGAGCAGTTCTTC,CSVDSHMGTPSYNEQFF
few,TRBJ2-3,TRBV7-9,NA,TGTGCCAGCACCAGGGGCAGGACAGATACGCAGTATTTT,CASTRGRTDTQYF
few,TRBJ1-1,TRBV5-1,NA,TGCGCCAGCAGCCCAGCCGTTCTGGGGAACACTGAAGCTTTCTTT,CASSPAVLGNTEAFF
many,TRBJ2-7,TRBV7-6,NA,TGTGCCAGCAGCTCGGACCCAACTTACGAGCAGTACTTC,CASSSDPTYEQYF
few,TRBJ2-5,TRBV9,TRBD2,TGTGCCAGCAGCGGTCAAACTGAACTAGCGGGGGACCAAGAGACCCAGTACTTC,CASSGQTELAGDQETQYF
few,TRBJ2-3,TRBV11-3,NA,TGTGCCAGCAGCTTAGTCGGACAAGGCTTCCCAGATACGCAGTATTTT,CASSLVGQGFPDTQYF
NA,TRBJ2-7,TRBV12-3/TRBV12-4,NA,TGTGCCAGCACCTTGGGAAGCCCCGACTACGAGCAGTACTTC,CASTLGSPDYEQYF
NA,TRBJ1-2,TRBV9,NA,TGTGCCAGCAGCCGCCCCCGCTATGGCTACACCTTC,CASSRPRYGYTF
few,TRBJ1-1,TRBV4-2,NA,TGTGCCAGCAGCCAAGGACAGCTAAAGGCTTTCTTT,CASSQGQLKAFF
NA,TRBJ2-3,TRBV12-3/TRBV12-4,TRBD1,TGTGCCAGCAGACAAACAGGGGGCGAGGCAGATACGCAGTATTTT,CASRQTGGEADTQYF
NA,TRBJ1-5,TRBV9,NA,TGTGCCAGCAGCGTAGCGGGCCGACCTGATCAGCCCCAGCATTTT,CASSVAGRPDQPQHF
few,TRBJ2-1,TRBV11-2,NA,TGTGCCAGCAACTCCCCGGGGTCCTACAATGAGCAGTTCTTC,CASNSPGSYNEQFF
many,TRBJ2-2,TRBV12-3/TRBV12-4,NA,TGTGCCAGCAGTTTCGCAAACACCGGGGAGCTGTTTTTT,CASSFANTGELFF
few,TRBJ1-2,TRBV11-2,NA,TGTGCCAGCAGCTTAGATAGTATGGGGGAGGTCGGCTACACCTTC,CASSLDSMGEVGYTF
NA,TRBJ1-4,TRBV7-6,TRBD1,TGTGCCAGCAGCTCAGGACAGGGGCCCGATGAAAAACTGTTTTTT,CASSSGQGPDEKLFF
many,TRBJ2-3,TRBV7-9,NA,TGTGCCAGCAGCTTATATGGCACAGATACGCAGTATTTT,CASSLYGTDTQYF
few,TRBJ1-2,TRBV12-3/TRBV12-4,NA,TGTGCCAGCAGTTTCCAGGGGAACTATGGCTACACCTTC,CASSFQGNYGYTF
NA,TRBJ2-1,TRBV14,TRBD2,TGTGCCAGCAGCCCAGCAGGACTAGCGGGGGGGTACAGCCATGAGCAGTTCTTC,CASSPAGLAGGYSHEQFF
few,TRBJ2-7,TRBV5-6,NA,TGTGCCAGCAGCTGGATTAGGACAGCGAATGAGCAGTACTTC,CASSWIRTANEQYF
many,TRBJ2-1,TRBV7-2,TRBD2,TGTGCCAGCAGCGCCGGACTAGCGGGGGGAAATGAGCAGTTCTTC,CASSAGLAGGNEQFF
NA,TRBJ2-3,TRBV12-3/TRBV12-4,TRBD2,TGTGCCAGCAGGAGGGGGGTGCGGGGGGCCAGAGATACGCAGTATTTT,CASRRGVRGARDTQYF
NA,TRBJ2-5,TRBV7-9,TRBD2,TGTGCCAGCAGCTCTCGGGGACTAGCGGAACAAGAGACCCAGTACTTC,CASSSRGLAEQETQYF
few,TRBJ2-1,TRBV4-3,NA,TGCGCCAGCAGCCAAGATGGGAGGAATGAGCAGTTCTTC,CASSQDGRNEQFF
NA,TRBJ2-5,TRBV19,TRBD2,TGTGCCAGTAGTAAGACTAGCGGGGCCCCAGTGGCCCAGTACTTC,CASSKTSGAPVAQYF
NA,TRBJ2-7,TRBV15,TRBD1,TGTGCCACCAGCCGAACCCGACAGGGCGACTCCTACGAGCAGTACTTC,CATSRTRQGDSYEQYF
few,TRBJ1-5,TRBV7-9,TRBD1,TGTGCCAGCAGCCAAGCAGGGGGCCCTTATAGCAATCAGCCCCAGCATTTT,CASSQAGGPYSNQPQHF
many,TRBJ2-7,TRBV20-1,TRBD2,TGCAGTGCTCGGACTAGTCCCTACGAGCAGTACTTC,CSARTSPYEQYF
few,TRBJ1-2,TRBV5-1,TRBD1,TGCGCCAGCAGCGAACGGACAGGCTATGGCTACACCTTC,CASSERTGYGYTF
once,TRBJ2-5,TRBV4-1,NA,TGCGCCAGCAGCCGCAGCGGAGGGGGCGGGGAGACCCAGTACTTC,CASSRSGGGGETQYF
many,TRBJ1-2,TRBV4-3,NA,TGCGCCAGCAGCCGAGAAAGACAGGCTCACTATGGCTACACCTTC,CASSRERQAHYGYTF
few,TRBJ2-7,TRBV11-2,NA,TGTGCCAGCAGCTTGGGAAGGACCGTAGAGCAGTACTTC,CASSLGRTVEQYF
NA,TRBJ1-1,TRBV29-1,TRBD1,TGCAGCGCACAGGGGATGATGATGAACACTGAAGCTTTCTTT,CSAQGMMMNTEAFF
few,TRBJ2-5,TRBV10-3,TRBD1,TGTGCCATCAGGACGACAGGGGATGTACAGACCCAGTACTTC,CAIRTTGDVQTQYF
NA,TRBJ1-2,TRBV4-2,TRBD1,TGTGCCAGCAGCCAAGAGGAGACAGGGTTCTATGGCTACACCTTC,CASSQEETGFYGYTF
many,TRBJ2-5,TRBV29-1,NA,TGCAGCGTTGAAGAAGGGGCGACTGAGACCCAGTACTTC,CSVEEGATETQYF
NA,TRBJ2-1,TRBV5-5,NA,TGTGCCAGCAGTCTGAACCGGGACCCTCCGTTCTTC,CASSLNRDPPFF
NA,TRBJ2-1,TRBV27,NA,TGTGCCAGCAGTTTTGTGGGGAACAATGAGCAGTTCTTC,CASSFVGNNEQFF
NA,TRBJ1-1,TRBV15,NA,TGTGCCACCAGCGGATTGCGGCAGGGGTTGTCCACTGAAGCTTTCTTT,CATSGLRQGLSTEAFF